This TCR beta chain was sequenced in a study of blood T cells in healthy people across ages. This clonotype was recorded a few times. Its antigen remains unidentified. Study-level findings and limits: Any changes in expanded clonotypes were possibly confounded, as donor CMV status remained unknown. The recorded TCR beta diversity per million T cells decreased in a roughly linear manner with age.

Every sample had a minimum of 6 million PBMCs isolated. The second PCR ran roughly 6 to 11 cycles with a sample-barcoded 5' primer and J-beta primers. Each cDNA was tagged by a template-switch adaptor containing 12 random nucleotides. Each CDR3 protein is one row after TCRdb ran MiXCR on the 5' RACE reads. The table has under 800,000 distinct CDR3 sequences, 21% seen once. This CDR3 region has 16 residues. Germline V CDR1 and CDR2: LGHDT, YNNKEL (reference sequence). The V end was cut by 1 base, the J end by 4 bases, with 16 bases between. This receptor was obtained from a man aged 65 to 85 in good health. The gene calls are TRBV3-1 and TRBJ1-1; D is undetermined. The source material was blood. CDR3 bases: TGTGCCAGCAGCCAAGTCTACCGGCCAGGACGCACTGAAGCTTTCTTT. This codes for CASSQVYRPGRTEAFF.